This TCR beta chain was identified in a study of T cell responses to AZD1222 COVID-19 vaccine (dated by TCRdb to the early 2020s). Background on the whole study: Because spike-specific TCR depth and breadth did not differ between the two schedules, AZD1222 recipients who got a second dose at roughly 4 weeks were pooled with those who got a second dose at roughly 12 weeks. Enrollment into the trials was organized by age into subgroups of 18-55, 56-69 and 70-plus years, and those subgroups contained roughly 150, 30 and 60 TCR-sequenced participants, respectively. A total of 230 to 250 trial participants underwent TCR sequencing, of whom about 200 had received two doses of AZD1222 and some 26 had received two doses of the MenACWY control vaccine. Overall results and qualifications from the work: Reportedly, almost half of the unique spike-specific TCRs recognized epitopes lying outside the regions that are mutated in the B.1.351 and B.1.1.7 variants. CD4 TCRs associated with the vaccine covered the entire spike protein, and the dominant responses were in regions 160-218 and 743-854. Participants were mostly white British, with more females than males. The authors suggested clonal diversity may have been underestimated. Conclusions about previously exposed vaccinees were limited because only six or seven AZD1222 recipients were SARS-CoV-2 seropositive at baseline. The 56-69-year group was small, and its depth increase did not reach significance, likely because of low power. Because no day 14 peak-response samples were available, the repertoires could be characterized only after the peak T cell response. After two AZD1222 doses, both the breadth and the depth of spike-specific TCRs were significantly higher than at day 0 and than in MenACWY recipients.

Concerning this clone: No cognate antigen has been identified for it. No base quality values were provided; no much bigger clone lies one nucleotide off.

This specimen's time point label, interpreted: baseline before first vaccination. Vaccinee samples were obtained from the UK trials COV001 and COV002, which included a single-blind randomized controlled phase 2/3 trial of AZD1222 (ChAdOx1 nCoV-19) in healthy adults. Trial participant PBMC samples were collected at day 0 and day 28 after the second dose for TCRbeta chain sequencing. The CDR3 regions of human TCRbeta chains were analyzed by immunosequencing. On the authors' methods: Repertoire TCRs were matched against a reference library of SARS-CoV-2-specific TCRs generated with the MIRA antigen-specificity platform. Breadth was defined as the fraction of unique TCRs that were SARS-CoV-2-associated. Depth was defined as the fraction of total T cells that were SARS-CoV-2-associated. Using the MIRA data, each spike-specific TCR was assigned both to the spike region to which the TCR was reactive and to a CD4 or CD8 class. Log10-transformed breadth and depth values were compared by one-way ANOVA with Sidak's multiple comparisons tests. The table comes from immuneACCESS by way of TCRdb, which keeps in-frame sequences with V and J called. Part of the clones is missing from these tables; in studies checked, under half for an unresolved V gene and the rest for unknown reasons. V and J calls and clone size come straight from that table; D and trimming were deduced from the DNA. The sample table holds over 120,000 clones, of which around nine tenths were seen once. Of the sample, over 1.5% is held by the ten largest clones.

Spanning cysteine to phenylalanine, the CDR3 consists of 15 amino acids. The CDR3 DNA has 45 bases and is translated from base 1. The trim is 1 base for V and 6 bases for J, with a gap of 16 bases between the germline ends. The germline V gene encodes CDR1 MNHNS and CDR2 SASEGT. The chain was built from TRBV6-1 and TRBJ2-7, and TRBD2 may be the D gene, going by 6 matching bases. This receptor was taken from an adult in good health. The starting material was peripheral blood, obtained on day 0 of AZD1222 vaccination. Here is the DNA: TGTGCCAGCAGTGAAGACCATGGAGGGGCGACCGAGCAGTACTTC. Its translation is CASSEDHGGATEQYF.